Below, 16 T cell receptor beta chains from the same sample are listed, as sequenced in a study of T cells in Graves' hyperthyroidism and ophthalmopathy. Amplification of TCR beta CDR3 regions was performed using RNA transcripts as template. Initially, a first-round RT-PCR of the TCR CDR3 employed the HTBI primer set. TCRdb fed the multiplex PCR reads into MiXCR, producing one record per CDR3 protein. The sample lists 490,000 or so distinct CDR3 sequences, about 15% occurring once. The specimen sequenced was blood. The receptors here all came from a woman aged 25 to 39 with Graves' ophthalmopathy.

This clonotype was seen only a few times. This sequence joins TRBV5-1 and TRBJ2-2; D is undetermined. Germline lookup yields CDR1 SGHRS and CDR2 YFSETQ. With 1 base removed from V and 3 bases from J, the gap between germline ends came to 7 bases. This CDR3 spans 14 amino acids. CDR3 region: CASSLNVYTGELFF. Here the CDR3 DNA reads TGCGCCAGCAGCTTGAATGTCTACACCGGGGAGCTGTTTTTT.

This clonotype turned up a few times. The rearrangement joins TRBV11-1 to TRBJ2-2; D is undetermined. This CDR3 is built from 15 residues. In germline, CDR1 is SGHAT, CDR2 FQDESV (reference sequence). V lost 5 bases, J lost 6 bases, and 16 bases lay in between. The CDR3 loop reads CASSRTGPSSGELFF. In DNA, the CDR3 is TGTGCCAGCAGCCGAACCGGGCCCAGTTCCGGGGAGCTGTTTTTT. The full variable domain, with the rest looked up from reference TRBV11-1 and TRBJ2-2, is EAEVAQSPRYKITEKSQAVAFWCDPISGHATLYWYRQILGQGPELLVQFQDESVVDDSQLPKDRFSAERLKGVDSTLKIQPAELGDSAMYLCASSRTGPSSGELFFGEGSRLTVL.

This chain uses TRBV12-3 or TRBV12-4 with TRBJ1-6; 7 bases are a match to TRBD1. With V trimmed by 4 bases and J by 10 bases, 4 bases remained unmatched. This CDR3 region has 13 residues. The CDR3 sequence is CASSSGTASPLHF. The DNA of the CDR3 is TGTGCCAGCAGTTCCGGGACAGCCTCACCCCTCCACTTT.

This clonotype was seen ten or more times. This chain connects TRBV6-2 or TRBV6-3 to TRBJ2-1; no firm D call. The CDR3 sequence is 14 residues long. The ends were cut back, 8 bases at V and 3 bases at J, with 14 bases in the middle. Germline values: CDR1 MNHEY, CDR2 SVGEGT. CDR3 residues: CASRAVPFYNEQFF. In DNA, the CDR3 is TGTGCCAGCCGTGCGGTACCATTCTACAATGAGCAGTTCTTC.

The gene calls are TRBV20-1 and TRBJ2-5; unclear D gene. The CDR3 has 11 residues. V was cut by 3 bases and J by 5 bases, with 7 bases left in between. Looked up from germline, CDR1 is DFQATT and CDR2 is SNEGSKA (reference sequence). The CDR3 region is CSARDWETQYF. The CDR3 nucleotides are TGCAGTGCTAGGGATTGGGAGACCCAGTACTTC.

This clonotype came up a few times. V is TRBV29-1 and J is TRBJ2-5; 7 positions match TRBD2. V was clipped by 4 bases and J by 4 bases; unmatched bases: 6. From germline, CDR1 is SQVTM and CDR2 ANQGSEA. This CDR3 is 13 amino acids long. The CDR3 coding sequence is TGCAGCGTTGGCGGGAGTGGGGGAGAGACCCAGTACTTC. It yields the protein CSVGGSGGETQYF.

Details on this clonotype: A much larger clone lies a single base off, so this may be a read error. The CDR3 does not end in the conserved phenylalanine or tryptophan, so this is likely a read error. DNA for the CDR3: TGTGCCAGCAGTTTACCTATAGGTCTAGCGGGAGGGGACCAAGAGACCCAGTACCTC. It specifies CASSLPIGLAGGDQETQYL. The chain couples TRBV28 to TRBJ2-5; 12 bases line up with TRBD2. The V segment lost 2 bases and the J segment 0 bases; nucleotides outside the gene matches: 10. Germline V gene lookup returns CDR1 MDHEN and CDR2 SYDVKM. This CDR3 has 19 residues.

This clonotype has ten or more counts. This chain joins TRBV7-2 and TRBJ2-7, with TRBD1 identical over 10 bases. CDR3 length: 18 amino acids. Germline V lookup: CDR1 SGHTA, CDR2 FQGNSA. V dropped 0 bases and J dropped 3; count of bases not matched to a gene: 11. The CDR3 coding sequence is TGTGCCAGCAGCTTAGCTGGTACCGGGACAGGGGTCAGCTACGAGCAGTACTTC. It encodes CASSLAGTGTGVSYEQYF.

This sequence joins TRBV9 and TRBJ2-2, with D perhaps TRBD1 (5 bases). V was pared by 3 bases and J by 1 base, with 10 bases between. Germline V gives CDR1 SGDLS, CDR2 YYNGEE. This CDR3 has 15 residues. The CDR3 DNA reads as TGTGCCAGCAGCGCACTTACAGGGAACACCGGGGAGCTGTTTTTT. Translation: CASSALTGNTGELFF. Full variable domain (missing parts from reference TRBV9 and TRBJ2-2): DSGVTQTPKHLITATGQRVTLRCSPRSGDLSVYWYQQSLDQGLQFLIQYYNGEERAKGNILERFSAQQFPDLHSELNLSSLELGDSALYFCASSALTGNTGELFFGEGSRLTVL.

The V and J genes are TRBV6-2 or TRBV6-3 and TRBJ2-5, with D maybe TRBD2 (6 bases). CDR1 MNHEY and CDR2 SVGEGT come from the germline V gene. Trimming pared 6 bases from V and 2 bases from J, leaving 25 bases between. There are 18 residues in the CDR3. This CDR3 reads CASSHPLDFASAQETQYF. CDR3 nucleotides: TGTGCCAGCAGCCATCCGTTAGATTTCGCTAGCGCGCAAGAGACCCAGTACTTC.

The chain has TRBV14 and TRBJ2-1; 9 bases are a match to TRBD2. With V trimmed by 9 bases and J by 7 bases, 7 bases remained unmatched. Germline CDR1 reads SGHDN; CDR2 reads FVKESK. This CDR3 contains 13 residues. In nucleotides, the CDR3 is TGTGCCAGTACTAGACTAGCGGCAAATGAGCAGTTCTTC. Residues: CASTRLAANEQFF. The whole variable domain, remainder taken from reference TRBV14 and TRBJ2-1, is EAGVTQFPSHSVIEKGQTVTLRCDPISGHDNLYWYRRVMGKEIKFLLHFVKESKQDESGMPNNRFLAERTGGTYSTLKVQPAELEDSGVYFCASTRLAANEQFFGPGTRLTVL.

This clonotype was seen repeatedly, ten times or more. This chain links TRBV7-2 with TRBJ2-5; weak D call: TRBD2 (5 bases). CDR1 and CDR2 (germline): SGHTA, FQGNSA. The CDR3 runs 14 residues. V was clipped by 1 base and J by 5 bases, with 11 bases between them. The CDR3 protein is CASSLEASMETQYF. The CDR3, as DNA: TGTGCCAGCAGCTTAGAAGCTAGCATGGAGACCCAGTACTTC. Combining the CDR3 with reference TRBV7-2 and TRBJ2-5 gives the whole variable domain GAGVSQSPSNKVTEKGKDVELRCDPISGHTALYWYRQSLGQGLEFLIYFQGNSAPDKSGLPSDRFSAERTGGSVSTLTIQRTQQEDSAVYLCASSLEASMETQYFGPGTRLLVL.

This clonotype was observed many times. This chain joins TRBV11-2 and TRBJ2-4; 7 bases map to TRBD2. The germline gives CDR1 SGHAT, CDR2 FQNNGV. V gave up 2 bases and J gave up 5 bases; unmatched junction bases: 9. This CDR3 is 16 amino acids long. The CDR3: CASSLTRLAYQNIQYF. As DNA, the CDR3 is TGTGCCAGCAGCTTAACCCGACTAGCCTACCAAAACATTCAGTACTTC.

In regard to this clonotype: A much larger clone is a single base away; this may be a read error. The chain joins TRBV6-1 to TRBJ2-5, with TRBD2 matching over 12 bases. The CDR3 is made up of 15 amino acids. The germline gives CDR1 MNHNS, CDR2 SASEGT. The CDR3 loop is CTSNRLAGVRETQYF. The CDR3 DNA reads TGTACCAGCAATAGACTAGCGGGAGTACGAGAGACCCAGTACTTC.

The sample holds many counts of this clonotype. The rearrangement uses TRBV28 and TRBJ1-5, with 7 bases aligning to TRBD1. The germline gives CDR1 MDHEN, CDR2 SYDVKM. CDR3 length equals 16 residues. V lost 6 bases to trimming and J lost 11 bases; unmatched junction nucleotides: 19. The CDR3 loop reads CASSPFPRQGDQAQHF. DNA of the CDR3: TGTGCCAGCAGCCCGTTTCCCCGACAGGGAGATCAAGCCCAGCATTTT.

This clonotype came up many times. The V and J genes are TRBV12-3 or TRBV12-4 and TRBJ2-5; no clear D gene. The ends were cut back, 7 bases at V and 1 base at J, with 13 bases in the middle. CDR3 size: 14 residues. The CDR3 region has the DNA TGTGCCAGCACCTCCAGTCGGTTCCAAGAGACCCAGTACTTC. Its protein product is CASTSSRFQETQYF.